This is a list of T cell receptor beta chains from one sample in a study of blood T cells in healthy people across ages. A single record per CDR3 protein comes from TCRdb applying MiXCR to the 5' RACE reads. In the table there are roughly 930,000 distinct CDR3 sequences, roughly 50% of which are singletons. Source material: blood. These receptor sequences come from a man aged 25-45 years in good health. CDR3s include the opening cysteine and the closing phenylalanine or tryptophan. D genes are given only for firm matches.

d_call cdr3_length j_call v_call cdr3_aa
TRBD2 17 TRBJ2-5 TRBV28 CASSLGGASGPLRTQYF
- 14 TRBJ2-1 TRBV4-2 CASSQVTSNDEQFF
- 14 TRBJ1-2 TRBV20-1 CSERRAVTNYGYTF
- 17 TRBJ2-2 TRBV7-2 CASSLSQRGRRTGELFF
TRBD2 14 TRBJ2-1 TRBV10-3 CAIGGTSPYNEQFF
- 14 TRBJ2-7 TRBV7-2 CASSLDGAPYEQYF
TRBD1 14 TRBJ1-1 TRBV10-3 CAISADRGGTEAFF
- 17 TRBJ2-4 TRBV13 CASSLLWGPKYKNIQYF
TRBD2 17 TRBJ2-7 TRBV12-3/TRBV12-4 CASSFWASGESSYEQYF
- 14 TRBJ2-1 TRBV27 CASRQQGFANEQFF
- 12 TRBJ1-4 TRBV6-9 CASNRDNEKLFF
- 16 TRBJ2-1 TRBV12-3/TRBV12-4 CASRPDLGQTNNEQFF
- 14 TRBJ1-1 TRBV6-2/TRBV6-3 CASSFTTGRPEAFF
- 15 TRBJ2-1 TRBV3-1 CASSQDSQRTYEQFF
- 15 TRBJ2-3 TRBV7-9 CASTYPGTATDTQYF
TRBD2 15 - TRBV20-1 CSARLAGGPYNEQYF
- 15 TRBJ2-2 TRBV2 CASSVYSPHTGELFF
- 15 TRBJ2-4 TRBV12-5 CASGLVLGNTYERYF
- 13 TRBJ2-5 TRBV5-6 CASSLKGQETQYF
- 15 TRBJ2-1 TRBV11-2 CASSLDTPSYNEQFF
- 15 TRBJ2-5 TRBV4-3 CASSQEYRGQETQYF
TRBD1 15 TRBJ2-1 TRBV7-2 CASSLVEGATTEQFF
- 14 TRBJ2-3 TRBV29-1 CSVARQVSTDTQYF
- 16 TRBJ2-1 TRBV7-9 CASSRRPISSYNEQFF
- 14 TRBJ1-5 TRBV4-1 CASSTANSNQPQHF
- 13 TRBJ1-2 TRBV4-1 CASSRLDVDHYTF
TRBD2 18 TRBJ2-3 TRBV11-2 CASSLGLAGGFSTDTQYF
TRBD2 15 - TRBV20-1 CSARGLAGGRETQYF
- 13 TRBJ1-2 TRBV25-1 CASSESHNYGYTF
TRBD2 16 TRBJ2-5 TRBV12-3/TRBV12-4 CASSSGLAGHRETQYF
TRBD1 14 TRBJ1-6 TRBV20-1 CSAGGDRGQSPLHF
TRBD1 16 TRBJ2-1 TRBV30 CAWRGTDPISYNEQFF
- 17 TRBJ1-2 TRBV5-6 CASSQRLSDSTNYGYTF
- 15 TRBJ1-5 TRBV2 CASSVGAQGNQPQHF
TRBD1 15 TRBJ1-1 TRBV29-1 CSTSNQGQGNTEAFF
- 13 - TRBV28 CASGGGTTYEQYF
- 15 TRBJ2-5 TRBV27 CASSLTVGNQETQYF
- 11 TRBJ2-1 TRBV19 CATFLGHEQFF
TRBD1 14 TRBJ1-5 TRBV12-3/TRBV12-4 CASSSRTGSQPQHF
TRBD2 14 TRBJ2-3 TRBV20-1 CSAPLSGKGDTQYF
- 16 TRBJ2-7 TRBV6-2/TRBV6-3 CASSYSQRDGSYEQYF
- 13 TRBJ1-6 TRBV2 CASTTANNSPLHF
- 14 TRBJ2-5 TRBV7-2 CASTQRGPQETQYF
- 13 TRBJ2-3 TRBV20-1 CSARDPPADTQYF
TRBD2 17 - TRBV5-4 CASSASGTSGVGDTQYF
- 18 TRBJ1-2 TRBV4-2 CASSPHLTAPPANYGYTF
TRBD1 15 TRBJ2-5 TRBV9 CASSTGTGSSNEQYF
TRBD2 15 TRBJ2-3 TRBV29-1 CSVGAGGGSTDTQYF
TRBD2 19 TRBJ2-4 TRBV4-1 CASSQDRGLAGEAKNIQYF
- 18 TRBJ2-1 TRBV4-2 CASSQGVEGSPGGDEQFF
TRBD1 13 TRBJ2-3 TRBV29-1 CSVGTGRGDTQYF
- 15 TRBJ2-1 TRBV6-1 CASSEDPLRGNEQFF
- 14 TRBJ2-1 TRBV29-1 CSGKGRSSYNEQFF
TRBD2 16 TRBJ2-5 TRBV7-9 CASTQASGGAFETQYF
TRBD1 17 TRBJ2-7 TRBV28 CASNPRGRTGRTYEQYF
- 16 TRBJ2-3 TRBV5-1 CASSLGAGERADTQYF
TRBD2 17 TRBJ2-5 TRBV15 CATSRDRLAANQETQYF
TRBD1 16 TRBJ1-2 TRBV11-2 CASSLLGGTGWYGYTF
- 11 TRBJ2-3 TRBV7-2 CASSLKGTQYF